This entry is about one T cell receptor (beta chain). Its antigen is not known. V was trimmed by 4 bases and J by 1 base, leaving 24 bases between them. Germline V gene data show CDR1 as SNHLY and CDR2 as FYNNEI. This CDR3 spans 19 amino acids. The source of the sample is a study of cytomegalovirus exposure and HLA in healthy donors. Study-wide results and limits: Reports described diagnosis of cytomegalovirus status by the classifier as highly specific and sensitive.

Primers for the PCR totalled 60 Vbeta and 13 Jbeta. TCRdb's table, derived via immunoSEQ multiplex PCR, lists solely in-frame clones and lacks some. The sample shows about 120,000 clones, over 70% of them seen only once. The chain carries TRBV2 and TRBJ2-3; a possible D gene is TRBD2 (5 bases). The sequenced material came from PBMCs. The receptor's source is a middle-aged man in good health and CMV-seropositive. The CDR3 reads CASSARRANYKGGTDTQYF. The CDR3 DNA follows: TGTGCCAGCAGTGCGAGGCGGGCCAACTATAAGGGTGGCACAGATACGCAGTATTTT.